This TCR beta chain emerged from a study of blood T cell repertoires in COVID-19. Assay: immunoSEQ multiplex PCR; the TCRdb copy retains only in-frame clones and omits some. The data show approximately 100,000 clones, around 89% seen once. This CDR3 has 15 amino acids. The junction had 12 bases not matched to a gene; V was cut back by 11 bases and J by 3 bases. CDR1 is SGHTA and CDR2 is FQGNSA in the germline V gene. The sample was peripheral blood. The TCR was taken from a woman of 80 years or more with acute or convalescent COVID-19. V is TRBV7-2 and J is TRBJ2-3, with 9 bases fitting TRBD2. The CDR3 protein is CASLAGAFMTDTQYF. In DNA, the CDR3 is TGTGCCTCCTTAGCGGGGGCCTTCATGACAGATACGCAGTATTTT. The whole variable domain, filled in from reference TRBV7-2 and TRBJ2-3, reads GAGVSQSPSNKVTEKGKDVELRCDPISGHTALYWYRQSLGQGLEFLIYFQGNSAPDKSGLPSDRFSAERTGGSVSTLTIQRTQQEDSAVYLCASLAGAFMTDTQYFGPGTRLTVL.